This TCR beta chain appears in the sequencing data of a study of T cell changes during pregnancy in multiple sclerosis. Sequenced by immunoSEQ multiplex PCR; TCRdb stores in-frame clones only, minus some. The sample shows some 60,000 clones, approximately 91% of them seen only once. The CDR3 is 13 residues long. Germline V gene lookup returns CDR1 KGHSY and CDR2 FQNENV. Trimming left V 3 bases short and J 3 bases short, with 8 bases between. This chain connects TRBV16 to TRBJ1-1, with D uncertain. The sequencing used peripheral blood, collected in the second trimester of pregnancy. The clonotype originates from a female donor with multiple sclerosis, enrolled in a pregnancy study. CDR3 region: CASSHMEDTEAFF. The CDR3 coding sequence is TGTGCCAGCAGCCATATGGAGGACACTGAAGCTTTCTTT.